Below, 13 T cell receptor beta chains from the same sample are listed, as sequenced in a study of blood T cell repertoires in COVID-19. The table came from immunoSEQ multiplex PCR; TCRdb's copy has only in-frame clones and leaves some out. The sample records fewer than 400,000 clones, nearly 90% being singletons. Material: peripheral blood. All receptors derive from a young woman with COVID-19, enrolled during active disease.

The chain combines TRBV6-5 with TRBJ1-1; D might be TRBD1 (6 bases). The CDR3 sequence is 14 residues long. Germline V gene data show CDR1 as MNHEY and CDR2 as SVGAGI. Trimming cost V 4 bases and J 1 base, with 10 bases left between them. CDR3 sequence: CASSSAGENTEAFF. The DNA for the CDR3 is TGTGCCAGCAGTTCGGCAGGGGAGAACACTGAAGCTTTCTTT.

This chain links TRBV12-3 or TRBV12-4 with TRBJ1-2, with D perhaps TRBD1 (5 bases). Trimming removed 2 bases from V and 4 bases from J, with 8 bases in between. The CDR3 runs 13 residues. CDR3 loop: CASSLQGPYGYTF. The CDR3 DNA is TGTGCCAGCAGTTTACAGGGTCCCTATGGCTACACCTTC.

This chain links TRBV27 with TRBJ2-1; 9 nucleotides match TRBD1. The CDR3 runs to 15 residues. V trimming: 6 bases; J trimming: 8 bases; junction bases outside the gene matches: 11. The germline CDR1 and CDR2 sequences are MNHEY and SMNVEV (reference sequence). In DNA form, the CDR3 reads TGTGCCAGCAGATATACCGGGACAGGGTTCGATGAGCAGTTCTTC. Protein product: CASRYTGTGFDEQFF.

This chain connects TRBV5-1 to TRBJ2-3, with 8 bases identical to TRBD1. The trim removed 4 bases at V and 0 bases at J, leaving 7 bases unmatched. This CDR3 contains 16 residues. Germline V gene data show CDR1 as SGHRS and CDR2 as YFSETQ. The CDR3 nucleotides read TGCGCCAGCAGCCGCGGGGACAGGAGTAGCACAGATACGCAGTATTTT. It is translated as CASSRGDRSSTDTQYF.

This chain uses TRBV11-2 with TRBJ1-1; D ambiguous. Germline CDR1 is SGHAT and CDR2 is FQNNGV. The V and J ends lost 11 bases and 3 bases respectively, with 22 bases between them. The CDR3 runs 15 residues. DNA for the CDR3: TGTGCCTCCGGGCCCCCCCGGGGAATATACACTGAAGCTTTCTTT. Its protein product is CASGPPRGIYTEAFF.

The chain couples TRBV30 to TRBJ1-2; 7 nucleotides match TRBD1. The CDR3 consists of 13 residues. V dropped 0 bases and J dropped 5; count of bases not matched to a gene: 3. CDR1 is GTSNPN and CDR2 is SVGIG in the germline V gene (reference sequence). The CDR3 bases are TGTGCCTGGAGTGTACTCAGGGGGTATGGCTACACCTTC. Its protein product is CAWSVLRGYGYTF.

The chain combines TRBV12-1 with TRBJ1-6. TRBV12-1 is a known pseudogene. The CDR3 spans 18 residues. Here the CDR3 DNA reads TGTGCCAGCAGCCGGGACTGGGCGGGGGCGGTCTGGAATTCACCCCTCCACTTT. Translating gives CASSRDWAGAVWNSPLHF.

This clone was seen only a few times. CDR3 amino acids: CASSGIPLTYNEQFF. The CDR3 DNA is TGTGCCAGCAGCGGTATCCCGTTAACCTACAATGAGCAGTTCTTC. The V call is TRBV9, the J call TRBJ2-1, with D unclear. The CDR3 spans 15 residues. Trimming shortened V by 3 bases and J by 2 bases, and 12 bases separated the two germline ends. Germline lookup yields CDR1 SGDLS and CDR2 YYNGEE.

V gene TRBV7-9 combines with J gene TRBJ1-1; 7 bases line up with TRBD1. This CDR3 comprises 13 residues. Germline V gene sequence: CDR1 SEHNR, CDR2 FQNEAQ (reference sequence). V dropped 3 bases and J dropped 6; count of bases not matched to a gene: 4. CDR3 in DNA: TGTGCCAGCAGCTTTACAGGGGCCTCTGAAGCTTTCTTT. This translates into CASSFTGASEAFF.

The chain is built from TRBV7-2 and TRBJ1-1, with a possible D match to TRBD1 (5 bases). Germline V CDR1 and CDR2: SGHTA, FQGNSA. V lost 5 bases and J lost 5, with 15 bases in between. This CDR3 comprises 14 residues. The CDR3 loop reads CASSQTVPRTEAFF. CDR3 nucleotides: TGTGCCAGCAGCCAGACAGTTCCTAGGACTGAAGCTTTCTTT. The complete variable domain, with remaining parts taken from reference TRBV7-2 and TRBJ1-1, reads GAGVSQSPSNKVTEKGKDVELRCDPISGHTALYWYRQSLGQGLEFLIYFQGNSAPDKSGLPSDRFSAERTGGSVSTLTIQRTQQEDSAVYLCASSQTVPRTEAFFGQGTRLTVV.

This sequence joins TRBV11-3 and TRBJ1-1, with TRBD1 as a possible D gene (5 bases). This CDR3 has 11 residues. V was cut by 7 bases and J by 9 bases, with 12 bases left in between. Germline CDR1 SGHNT, CDR2 YENEEA. DNA for the CDR3: TGTGCCAGCAAGGAGGCGGGGCAAGCTTTCTTT. It encodes CASKEAGQAFF.

The genes are TRBV5-4 and TRBJ2-2; 8 bases are a match to TRBD1. Unmatched junction bases numbered 16, after V lost 2 bases and J lost 4 bases. The germline V gene has CDR1 SGHNT and CDR2 YYREEE (reference sequence). This CDR3 is 19 amino acids long. CDR3 region: CASSFNLQNRGVGTGELFF. The CDR3 nucleotides read TGTGCCAGCAGCTTCAATCTTCAAAACAGGGGGGTGGGCACCGGGGAGCTGTTTTTT.

The CDR3 nucleotides are TGTGCCAGCAGCGCGGGACAGGGAAACACTGAAGCTTTCTTT. Its translation: CASSAGQGNTEAFF. The chain links TRBV7-8 to TRBJ1-1, with 9 bases that match TRBD1. CDR1 and CDR2 (germline): SGHVS, FQNEAQ. This CDR3 spans 14 amino acids. Trimming at V came to 5 bases and at J to 2 bases, leaving 3 bases not matched to a gene.